Below are 14 T cell receptor beta chains sequenced from a single sample in a study of shared clonotypes between healthy human individuals. TCRdb's copy holds only in-frame clones and misses some; the assay was immunoSEQ multiplex PCR. Of 1,500,000 or so clones detected, around 97% appear once; the ten largest clones hold approximately 1.2%. Sequences were obtained from naive CD4+ T cells sorted from blood. Sample subset: CD45RA+ positively selected. The receptors originated from a man aged 25 to 40 in good health.

The V call is TRBV28, the J call TRBJ2-3, with unresolved D. Looked up from germline, CDR1 is MDHEN and CDR2 is SYDVKM. The CDR3 totals 16 residues. Deletions cut 1 base from V and 0 bases from J, with 11 bases between. CDR3 nucleotides: TGTGCCAGCAGTTTATCCGCCCGCAGGAGCACAGATACGCAGTATTTT. It codes for CASSLSARRSTDTQYF.

The V and J genes are TRBV11-2 and TRBJ2-7; either TRBD1 or TRBD2 may supply D (5 bases each). The CDR3 length is 14 residues. Trimming took off 4 bases at V and 6 bases at J, with 16 bases between the two ends. The germline V gene has CDR1 SGHAT and CDR2 FQNNGV. The CDR3 nucleotides read TGTGCCAGCAGCTCAGGGTTATTAGGGAGCGAGCAGTACTTC. It encodes CASSSGLLGSEQYF.

This chain joins TRBV9 and TRBJ1-4; D gene unclear. The V end was cut by 0 bases, the J end by 0 bases, with 12 bases between. The CDR3 consists of 17 residues. The V gene's germline CDR1 is SGDLS and CDR2 YYNGEE. In DNA, the CDR3 is TGTGCCAGCAGCGTAGGGGTAGGGATGCCAACTAATGAAAAACTGTTTTTT. Its protein product is CASSVGVGMPTNEKLFF.

V gene TRBV9 combines with J gene TRBJ1-3; no reliable D call. Germline CDR1 SGDLS, CDR2 YYNGEE. V was trimmed by 2 bases and J by 0 bases, leaving 9 bases between them. The CDR3 is made up of 15 amino acids. The CDR3 is CASSVRDYSGNTIYF. The DNA of the CDR3 is TGTGCCAGCAGCGTCCGGGATTACTCTGGAAACACCATATATTTT.

This clone was picked up one time. The sample carries other DNA sequences with the same CDR3. The chain links TRBV18 to TRBJ1-3; no clear D. The CDR3 totals 13 residues. The V gene's germline CDR1 is KGHSH and CDR2 LQKENI. Deletions cut 3 bases from V and 0 bases from J, with 3 bases between. The CDR3 DNA sequence: TGTGCCAGCTCACCCTCCTCTGGAAACACCATATATTTT. Protein sequence: CASSPSSGNTIYF.

Of note for this clone: Other nucleotide sequences in the sample specify the same CDR3. The chain joins TRBV18 to TRBJ2-1; D is undetermined. V was shortened by 2 bases and J by 4 bases, with 6 bases between the two germline ends. The CDR3 runs 13 residues. Germline CDR1 and CDR2: KGHSH and LQKENI. The CDR3: CASSPSRYNEQFF. Here the CDR3 DNA reads TGTGCCAGCTCACCATCGCGGTACAATGAGCAGTTCTTC.

This chain connects TRBV5-1 to TRBJ2-2; the D is unclear. Germline V gene sequence: CDR1 SGHRS, CDR2 YFSETQ. The CDR3 totals 16 residues. The V end was cut by 0 bases, the J end by 8 bases, with 17 bases between. The DNA of the CDR3 is TGCGCCAGCAGCTTGGGCCCCCTGGGGATCTCGGGGGAGCTGTTTTTT. Encoded protein: CASSLGPLGISGELFF. The complete variable domain, with remaining parts taken from reference TRBV5-1 and TRBJ2-2, reads KAGVTQTPRYLIKTRGQQVTLSCSPISGHRSVSWYQQTPGQGLQFLFEYFSETQRNKGNFPGRFSGRQFSNSRSEMNVSTLELGDSALYLCASSLGPLGISGELFFGEGSRLTVL.

CDR3: CASSLHFGSEAFF. Written as DNA, the CDR3 is TGTGCCAGCAGCTTACATTTTGGTTCTGAAGCTTTCTTT. V usage is TRBV7-2 and J usage is TRBJ1-1; D gene unclear. The germline V gene encodes CDR1 SGHTA and CDR2 FQGNSA. This CDR3 is 13 amino acids long. Trimming cost V 2 bases and J 6 bases, with 10 bases left between them.

The chain uses TRBV6-1 and TRBJ1-3; 12 nucleotides match TRBD1. The germline V gene encodes CDR1 MNHNS and CDR2 SASEGT. The length of the CDR3 is 15 residues. V shed 4 bases and J 7 bases; nucleotides not matched to a gene: 5. DNA of the CDR3: TGTGCCAGCAGTGTTGGGACAGGGGGCGCGAACACCATATATTTT. Residues: CASSVGTGGANTIYF.

The CDR3 is CASSQGTFKPQHF. Written as DNA, the CDR3 is TGTGCCAGCAGCCAAGGAACGTTTAAGCCCCAGCATTTT. V is TRBV14 and J is TRBJ1-5; unclear D gene. The CDR3 runs 13 residues. V lost 1 base and J 8 bases, leaving 9 bases between the germline ends. From germline, CDR1 is SGHDN and CDR2 FVKESK. Based on the CDR3 plus reference TRBV14 and TRBJ1-5, the full variable domain is EAGVTQFPSHSVIEKGQTVTLRCDPISGHDNLYWYRRVMGKEIKFLLHFVKESKQDESGMPNNRFLAERTGGTYSTLKVQPAELEDSGVYFCASSQGTFKPQHFGDGTRLSIL.

This chain connects TRBV10-3 to TRBJ2-2, with 8 bases fitting TRBD1. The CDR3 loop spans 17 amino acids. Trimming cost V 3 bases and J 2 bases; bases outside gene matches: 8. Germline values: CDR1 ENHRY, CDR2 SYGVKD. CDR3 nucleotide sequence: TGTGCCATCAGTGACCAAAGGACAGGGTCTAACACCGGGGAGCTGTTTTTT. Amino acid sequence: CAISDQRTGSNTGELFF.

The genes are TRBV18 and TRBJ2-1; D is undetermined. The CDR3 extends over 14 amino acids. V was trimmed by 2 bases and J by 5 bases, leaving 10 bases between them. Germline V gene lookup returns CDR1 KGHSH and CDR2 LQKENI. The DNA for the CDR3 is TGTGCCAGCTCACCAGACCCCGGGCACAATGAGCAGTTCTTC. Translated, it gives CASSPDPGHNEQFF.

The rearrangement joins TRBV7-3 to TRBJ2-5; D is undetermined. Germline V gives CDR1 SGHTA, CDR2 FQGTGA. The CDR3 has 15 residues. Trimming pared 1 base from V and 5 bases from J, leaving 14 bases between. The DNA of the CDR3 is TGTGCCAGCAGCTTAATCGCAGGCCCCAGGGAGACCCAGTACTTC. It specifies CASSLIAGPRETQYF. Full variable domain (missing parts from reference TRBV7-3 and TRBJ2-5): GAGVSQTPSNKVTEKGKYVELRCDPISGHTALYWYRQSLGQGPEFLIYFQGTGAADDSGLPNDRFFAVRPEGSVSTLKIQRTERGDSAVYLCASSLIAGPRETQYFGPGTRLLVL.

The chain carries TRBV11-2 and TRBJ2-7; 14 bases are shared with TRBD2. Germline assignment: CDR1 SGHAT and CDR2 FQNNGV. V shed 3 bases and J 4 bases; nucleotides not matched to a gene: 5. This CDR3 comprises 16 residues. The CDR3 region is CASSFWTSGRRYEQYF. DNA for the CDR3: TGTGCCAGCAGCTTCTGGACTAGCGGGAGGCGATACGAGCAGTACTTC. Full variable domain (rest looked up from reference TRBV11-2 and TRBJ2-7): EAGVAQSPRYKIIEKRQSVAFWCNPISGHATLYWYQQILGQGPKLLIQFQNNGVVDDSQLPKDRFSAERLKGVDSTLKIQPAKLEDSAVYLCASSFWTSGRRYEQYFGPGTRLTVT.